These 3 T cell receptor beta chains originate from one sample sequenced in a study of blood T cells in healthy people across ages. The use of a sample-barcoded 5' primer and a J-beta primer mix characterized a second PCR of roughly 6 to 11 cycles. TCRdb reanalysed the 5' RACE reads using MiXCR and keeps one entry per CDR3 protein. The sample carries approximately 810,000 distinct CDR3 sequences, around 30% recorded once. The sequenced sample was blood. These receptors were taken from an elderly woman in good health.

This chain joins TRBV7-9 and TRBJ1-1; no definite D call. This CDR3 region has 12 residues. Between the trimmed V and J ends, which lost 2 bases and 8 bases, there was a span of 9 bases. Germline V CDR1 and CDR2: SEHNR, FQNEAQ (reference sequence). This CDR3 is CASSLPGREAFF. The CDR3 DNA follows: TGTGCCAGCAGCTTACCGGGCAGGGAAGCTTTCTTT.

The chain joins TRBV5-5 to TRBJ1-6; no firm D call. CDR3 length equals 13 residues. Germline values: CDR1 SGHKS, CDR2 YYEKEE (reference sequence). Trimming removed 5 bases at V and 8 bases at J, with 11 bases between. The CDR3 coding sequence is TGTGCCAGCAGAACCAAGGCCGATTCACCCCTCCACTTT. Translation gives CASRTKADSPLHF.

Details on this clonotype: The germline gene is not matched at one end of the junction; a read error may be the cause. The genes are TRBV5-1 and TRBJ2-1; the D is unclear. CDR3 length: 13 residues. Germline assignment: CDR1 SGHRS and CDR2 YFSETQ. The CDR3 loop is CANSLDGYNEQFF. In DNA, the CDR3 is TGCGCCAACAGCTTGGATGGGTACAATGAGCAGTTCTTC. The complete variable domain, with remaining parts taken from reference TRBV5-1 and TRBJ2-1, reads KAGVTQTPRYLIKTRGQQVTLSCSPISGHRSVSWYQQTPGQGLQFLFEYFSETQRNKGNFPGRFSGRQFSNSRSEMNVSTLELGDSALYLCANSLDGYNEQFFGPGTRLTVL.